Sequencing of this T cell receptor (beta chain) was carried out in a study of shared clonotypes between healthy human individuals. Across the whole study: The study enrolled two women and three men aged 18 to 49.

TCRdb's table, derived via immunoSEQ multiplex PCR, lists solely in-frame clones and lacks some. The table has about 1 million clones, around 75% seen once. The donor population consisted of healthy HIV-negative adults with no recent acute infections or vaccinations. Comment on this clone: The antigen is unknown. The sample carries other DNA sequences with the same CDR3.

Trimming took off 4 bases at V and 4 bases at J, with 6 bases between the two ends. The CDR3 runs to 13 residues. CDR1 SGDLS and CDR2 YYNGEE come from the germline V gene. Findings of the study overall: What limited the represented genetic and exposure-history diversity was the small number of donors. Lower generation probabilities were found for non-shared clonotypes than for those shared by all four donors.

Sequenced input: memory CD4+ T cells sorted from blood. The subset was: CD45RA-negative fraction. The TCR comes from a man aged 18 to 30 in good health. The chain couples TRBV9 to TRBJ2-6; D is ambiguous. The CDR3 sequence is CASSRSGANVLTF. The DNA of the CDR3 is TGTGCCAGCAGCCGCAGCGGGGCCAACGTCCTGACTTTC.